This TCR beta chain was documented in a study of blood T cell repertoires in COVID-19. Whole-study context: Samples of COVID-19 (acute and convalescent) were obtained from the United States, Italy and Spain. T cells, B-cell-depleted T cells, or PBMCs supplied cDNA or gDNA.

Trimming left V 0 bases short and J 7 bases short, with 13 bases between. Germline assignment: CDR1 MNHEY and CDR2 SVGAGI. CDR3 size: 16 residues. Per the original methods: By means of reference gene primer amplification, nucleated cell counts were estimated. The protocol was immunoSEQ multiplex PCR, while the TCRdb copy is restricted to in-frame clones and leaves out a portion. From that table come the V and J calls and clone size; the DNA was used to work out D and trimming. Of 95,000 to 120,000 clones detected, approximately 84% appear once; the ten largest clones hold 1.5% to 1.8%. This clonotype was sampled from a man in his forties or fifties with acute or convalescent COVID-19. This chain links TRBV6-5 with TRBJ1-6; D gene unclear. Sequenced sample: peripheral blood. CDR3 in amino acids: CASSYSVMAVNSPLHF. The CDR3 nucleotides are TGTGCCAGCAGTTACTCGGTCATGGCAGTAAATTCACCCCTCCACTTT.